This T cell receptor (beta chain) was sequenced for a study of T cell repertoires in cytomegalovirus infection. Study context: Well-studied HLA-B-restricted epitopes and recently identified HLA-C-restricted epitopes of CMV were both used in the study. Indicated by public TCR beta signatures were CMV infection and matching HLA type.

In TCRdb, the reads were re-called with MiXCR into one record per CDR3 protein. The sample carries fewer than 900,000 distinct CDR3 sequences, roughly 29% recorded once. This clonotype was observed a few times. The antigen is unknown. Findings and caveats of the study: Cumulated frequencies of public TCR beta families served to identify carriers of CMV plus the relevant HLA. The ex vivo response showed dominance by HLA-C-restricted CMV-specific TCR beta clonotypes.

The junction had 9 bases not matched to a gene; V was cut back by 4 bases and J by 1 base. The length of the CDR3 is 17 residues. The germline V gene has CDR1 SGHRS and CDR2 YFSETQ. Sequenced here: cultured CD8+ T cells from PBMCs, sampled from culture after CMV antigen stimulation. The TCR was taken from a human donor in good health (CMV status not recorded). Some clones in this sample may be carry-over from other donors' samples. V is TRBV5-1 and J is TRBJ2-2, with 8 positions matching TRBD2. The CDR3 loop is CASSPMGSGVNTGELFF. CDR3 sequence (DNA): TGCGCCAGCAGCCCGATGGGTAGCGGGGTGAACACCGGGGAGCTGTTTTTT.